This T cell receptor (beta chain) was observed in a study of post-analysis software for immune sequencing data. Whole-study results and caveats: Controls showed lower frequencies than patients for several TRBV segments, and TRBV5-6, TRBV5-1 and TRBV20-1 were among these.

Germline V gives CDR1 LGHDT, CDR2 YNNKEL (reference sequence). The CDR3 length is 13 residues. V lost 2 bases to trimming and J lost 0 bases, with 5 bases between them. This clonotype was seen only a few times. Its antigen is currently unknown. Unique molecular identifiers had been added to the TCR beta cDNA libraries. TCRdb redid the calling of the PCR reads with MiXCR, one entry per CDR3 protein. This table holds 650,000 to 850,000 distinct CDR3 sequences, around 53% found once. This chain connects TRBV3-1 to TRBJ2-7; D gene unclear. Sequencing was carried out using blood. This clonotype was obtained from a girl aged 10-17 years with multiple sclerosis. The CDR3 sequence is CASSQPFSYEQYF. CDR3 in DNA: TGTGCCAGCAGCCAACCTTTCTCCTACGAGCAGTACTTC.